Shown below are 5 T cell receptor beta chains from a single sample sequenced in a study of cytomegalovirus exposure and HLA in healthy donors. Primers for the PCR totalled 60 Vbeta and 13 Jbeta. Sequencing used immunoSEQ multiplex PCR; TCRdb keeps in-frame clones, though not all of them. The sample has some 140,000 clones; about 80% are singletons. Sequencing was done on a sample of PBMCs. The receptors here all came from a male donor in good health and CMV-seropositive.

The V call is TRBV15, the J call TRBJ2-7; D perhaps matches TRBD1 (6 bases). The germline V and J ends were trimmed by 3 bases and 0 bases, with 12 bases remaining between them. The CDR3 consists of 15 residues. Germline lookup yields CDR1 LNHNV and CDR2 YYDKDF (reference sequence). CDR3 DNA sequence: TGTGCCACCAGCAGGTATCAGGGGCTCTCCTACGAGCAGTACTTC. Translation: CATSRYQGLSYEQYF.

This clone occurred a few times. CDR3 residues: CASSQVNTYNEQFF. CDR3 coding DNA: TGCGCCAGCAGCCAAGTAAATACCTACAATGAGCAGTTCTTC. This sequence joins TRBV4-3 and TRBJ2-1; no clear D. CDR1 is LGHNA, CDR2 YSLEER, per germline. Deletions cut 1 base from V and 2 bases from J, with 6 bases between. This CDR3 has 14 residues.

In this sample, this clone turned up a few times. CDR3 DNA: TGTGCCAGCAGTTGGACAGAGTATAGCAATCAGCCCCAGCATTTT. It yields the protein CASSWTEYSNQPQHF. The gene calls are TRBV6-6 and TRBJ1-5, with D tentatively TRBD1 (6 bases). The germline V and J ends were trimmed by 4 bases and 0 bases, with 10 bases remaining between them. The germline V gene has CDR1 MNHNY and CDR2 SVGAGI (reference sequence). The CDR3 is 15 residues long.

The V and J genes are TRBV7-9 and TRBJ1-2; weak D call: TRBD1 (5 bases). The CDR3 extends over 12 amino acids. Germline V gene sequence: CDR1 SEHNR, CDR2 FQNEAQ (reference sequence). The germline V and J ends were trimmed by 3 bases and 3 bases, with 5 bases remaining between them. In nucleotides, the CDR3 is TGTGCCAGCAGCTTGACAGACTATGGCTACACCTTC. Residues: CASSLTDYGYTF.

The CDR3 DNA reads as TGTGCCAGCAGCCGATTGTGGCTAGCGAAGTATTACAATGAGCAGTTCTTC. Translating it yields CASSRLWLAKYYNEQFF. The chain carries TRBV5-6 and TRBJ2-1, with TRBD2 as a possible D gene (6 bases). CDR1 SGHDT and CDR2 YYEEEE come from the germline V gene. The CDR3 has 17 residues. V was pared by 4 bases and J by 4 bases, with 21 bases between.